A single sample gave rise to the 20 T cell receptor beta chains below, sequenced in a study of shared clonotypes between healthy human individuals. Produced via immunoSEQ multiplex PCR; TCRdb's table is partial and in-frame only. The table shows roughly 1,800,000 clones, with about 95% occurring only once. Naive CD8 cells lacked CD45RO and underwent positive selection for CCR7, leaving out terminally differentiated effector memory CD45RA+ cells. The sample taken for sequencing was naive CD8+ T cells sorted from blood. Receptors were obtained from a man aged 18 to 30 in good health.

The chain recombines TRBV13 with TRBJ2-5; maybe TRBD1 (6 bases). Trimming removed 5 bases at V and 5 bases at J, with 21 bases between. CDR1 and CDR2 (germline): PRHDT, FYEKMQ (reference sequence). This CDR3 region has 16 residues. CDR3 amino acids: CASSPPKGVGRETQYF. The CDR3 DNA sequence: TGTGCCAGCAGCCCCCCGAAGGGGGTTGGTCGGGAGACCCAGTACTTC.

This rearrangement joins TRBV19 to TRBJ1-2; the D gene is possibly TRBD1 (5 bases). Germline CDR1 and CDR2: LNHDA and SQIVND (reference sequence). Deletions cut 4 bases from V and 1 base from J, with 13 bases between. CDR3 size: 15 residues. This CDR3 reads CASSTFPDINYGYTF. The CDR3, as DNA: TGTGCCAGTAGTACCTTTCCGGACATTAACTATGGCTACACCTTC.

The CDR3 sequence: CASSSTGAGLDTF. In DNA, the CDR3 is TGTGCCAGCAGCTCTACAGGGGCCGGCCTCGACACCTTC. The chain uses TRBV7-9 and TRBJ1-2; 7 bases align to TRBD1. CDR1 is SEHNR, CDR2 FQNEAQ, per germline (reference sequence). J gave up 12 bases and V 4 bases, and 11 bases lay outside the gene matches. This CDR3 is 13 amino acids long. The whole variable domain, remainder taken from reference TRBV7-9 and TRBJ1-2, is DTGVSQNPRHKITKRGQNVTFRCDPISEHNRLYWYRQTLGQGPEFLTYFQNEAQLEKSRLLSDRFSAERPKGSFSTLEIQRTEQGDSAMYLCASSSTGAGLDTFGSGTRLTVV.

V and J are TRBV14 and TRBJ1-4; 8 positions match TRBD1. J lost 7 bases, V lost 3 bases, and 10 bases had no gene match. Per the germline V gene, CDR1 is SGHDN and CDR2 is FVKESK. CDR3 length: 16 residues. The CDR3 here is CASSHLSDRVGEKLFF. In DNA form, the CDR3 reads TGTGCCAGCAGCCACCTTTCGGACAGGGTTGGTGAAAAACTGTTTTTT.

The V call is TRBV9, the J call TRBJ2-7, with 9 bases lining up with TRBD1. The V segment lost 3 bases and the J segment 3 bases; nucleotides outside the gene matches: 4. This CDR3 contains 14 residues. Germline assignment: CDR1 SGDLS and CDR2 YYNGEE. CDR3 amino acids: CASSETGGVYEQYF. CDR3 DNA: TGTGCCAGCAGCGAGACAGGGGGGGTCTACGAGCAGTACTTC.

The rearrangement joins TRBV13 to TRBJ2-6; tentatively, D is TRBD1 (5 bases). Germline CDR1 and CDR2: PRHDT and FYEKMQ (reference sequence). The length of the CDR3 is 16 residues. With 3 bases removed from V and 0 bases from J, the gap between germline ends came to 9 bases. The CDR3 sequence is CASSFVQVSGANVLTF. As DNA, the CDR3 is TGTGCCAGCAGCTTCGTACAGGTCTCTGGGGCCAACGTCCTGACTTTC.

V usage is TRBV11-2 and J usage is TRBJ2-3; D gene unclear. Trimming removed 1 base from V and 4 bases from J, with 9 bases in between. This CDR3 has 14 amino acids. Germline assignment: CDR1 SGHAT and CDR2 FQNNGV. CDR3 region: CASSLGPSADTQYF. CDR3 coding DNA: TGTGCCAGCAGCTTAGGGCCCAGCGCAGATACGCAGTATTTT. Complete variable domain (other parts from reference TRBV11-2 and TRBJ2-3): EAGVAQSPRYKIIEKRQSVAFWCNPISGHATLYWYQQILGQGPKLLIQFQNNGVVDDSQLPKDRFSAERLKGVDSTLKIQPAKLEDSAVYLCASSLGPSADTQYFGPGTRLTVL.

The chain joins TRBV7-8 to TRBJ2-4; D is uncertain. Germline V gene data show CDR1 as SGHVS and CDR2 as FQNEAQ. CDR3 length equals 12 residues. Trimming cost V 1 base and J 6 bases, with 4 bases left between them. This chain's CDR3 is CASSLDGNIQYF. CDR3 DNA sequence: TGTGCCAGCAGCTTAGACGGAAACATTCAGTACTTC.

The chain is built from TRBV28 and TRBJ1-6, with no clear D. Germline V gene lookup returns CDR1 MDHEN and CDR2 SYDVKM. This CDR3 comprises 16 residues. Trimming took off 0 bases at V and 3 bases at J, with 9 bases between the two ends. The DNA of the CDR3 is TGTGCCAGCAGTTTATGGGCCCGGGTCTATAATTCACCCCTCCACTTT. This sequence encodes CASSLWARVYNSPLHF.

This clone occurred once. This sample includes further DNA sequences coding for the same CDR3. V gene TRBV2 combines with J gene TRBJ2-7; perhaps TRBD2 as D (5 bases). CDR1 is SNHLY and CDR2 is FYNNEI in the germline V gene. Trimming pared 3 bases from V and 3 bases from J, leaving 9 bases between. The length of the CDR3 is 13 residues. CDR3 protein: CASSDGVSYEQYF. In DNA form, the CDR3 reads TGTGCCAGCAGTGACGGGGTCAGCTACGAGCAGTACTTC.

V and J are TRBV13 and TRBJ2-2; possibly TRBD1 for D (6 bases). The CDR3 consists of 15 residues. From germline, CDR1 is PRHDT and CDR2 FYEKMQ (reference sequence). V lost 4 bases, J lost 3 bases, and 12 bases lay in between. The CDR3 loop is CASSSRGTHTGELFF. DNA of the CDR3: TGTGCCAGCAGCTCTAGGGGGACCCACACCGGGGAGCTGTTTTTT.

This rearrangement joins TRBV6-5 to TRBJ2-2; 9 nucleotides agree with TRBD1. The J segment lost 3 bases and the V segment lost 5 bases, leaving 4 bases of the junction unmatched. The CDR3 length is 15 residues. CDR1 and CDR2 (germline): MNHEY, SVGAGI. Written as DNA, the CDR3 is TGTGCCAGCAGTCTGGGGACAGGGTACACCGGGGAGCTGTTTTTT. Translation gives CASSLGTGYTGELFF.

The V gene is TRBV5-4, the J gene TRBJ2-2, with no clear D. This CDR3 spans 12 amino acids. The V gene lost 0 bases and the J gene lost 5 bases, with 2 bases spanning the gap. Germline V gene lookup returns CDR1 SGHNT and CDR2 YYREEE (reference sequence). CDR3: CASSLETGELFF. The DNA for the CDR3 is TGTGCCAGCAGCTTGGAGACCGGGGAGCTGTTTTTT.

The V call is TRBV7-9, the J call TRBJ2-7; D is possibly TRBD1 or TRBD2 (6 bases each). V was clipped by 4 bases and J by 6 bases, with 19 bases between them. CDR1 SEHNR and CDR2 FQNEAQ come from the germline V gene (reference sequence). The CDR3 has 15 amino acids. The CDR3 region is CASSSGGSGRGEQYF. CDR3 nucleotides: TGTGCCAGCAGCTCCGGGGGTAGCGGCAGGGGCGAGCAGTACTTC. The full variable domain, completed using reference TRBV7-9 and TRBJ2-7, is DTGVSQNPRHKITKRGQNVTFRCDPISEHNRLYWYRQTLGQGPEFLTYFQNEAQLEKSRLLSDRFSAERPKGSFSTLEIQRTEQGDSAMYLCASSSGGSGRGEQYFGPGTRLTVT.

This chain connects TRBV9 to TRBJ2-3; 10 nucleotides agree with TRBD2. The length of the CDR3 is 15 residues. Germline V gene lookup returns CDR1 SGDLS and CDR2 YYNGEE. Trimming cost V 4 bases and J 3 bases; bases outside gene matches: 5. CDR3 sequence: CASSQSGGDTDTQYF. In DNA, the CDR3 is TGTGCCAGCAGCCAAAGCGGGGGGGATACAGATACGCAGTATTTT.

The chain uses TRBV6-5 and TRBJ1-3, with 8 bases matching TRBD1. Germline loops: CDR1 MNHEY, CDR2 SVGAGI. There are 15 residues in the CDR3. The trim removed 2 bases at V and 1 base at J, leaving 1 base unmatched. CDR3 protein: CASSYRTGSGNTIYF. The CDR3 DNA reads TGTGCCAGCAGTTACCGGACAGGGTCTGGAAACACCATATATTTT.

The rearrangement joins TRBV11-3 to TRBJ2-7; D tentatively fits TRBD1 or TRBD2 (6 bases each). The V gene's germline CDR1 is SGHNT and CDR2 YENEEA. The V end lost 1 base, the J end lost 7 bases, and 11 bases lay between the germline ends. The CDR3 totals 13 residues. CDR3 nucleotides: TGTGCCAGCAGCTTAGCGGGGGCGCGGGAGCAGTACTTC. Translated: CASSLAGAREQYF.

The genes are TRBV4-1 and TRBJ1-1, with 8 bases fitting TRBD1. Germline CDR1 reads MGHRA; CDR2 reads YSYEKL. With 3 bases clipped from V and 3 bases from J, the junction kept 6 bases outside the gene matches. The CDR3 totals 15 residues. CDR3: CASSQAQGADTEAFF. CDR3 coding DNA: TGCGCCAGCAGCCAGGCCCAGGGGGCCGACACTGAAGCTTTCTTT.

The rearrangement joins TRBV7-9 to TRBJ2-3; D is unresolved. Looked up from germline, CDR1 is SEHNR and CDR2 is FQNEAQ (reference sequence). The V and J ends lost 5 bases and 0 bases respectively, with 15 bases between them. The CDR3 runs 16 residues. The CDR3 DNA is TGTGCCAGCAGCCAAACCACAGACCCTAGCACAGATACGCAGTATTTT. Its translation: CASSQTTDPSTDTQYF.

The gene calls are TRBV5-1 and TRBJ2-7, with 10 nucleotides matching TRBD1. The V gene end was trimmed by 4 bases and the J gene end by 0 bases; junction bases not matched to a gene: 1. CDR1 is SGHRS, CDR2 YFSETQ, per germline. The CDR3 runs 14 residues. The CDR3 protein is CASSRDRGSYEQYF. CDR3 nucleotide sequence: TGCGCCAGCAGCCGGGACAGGGGCTCCTACGAGCAGTACTTC.